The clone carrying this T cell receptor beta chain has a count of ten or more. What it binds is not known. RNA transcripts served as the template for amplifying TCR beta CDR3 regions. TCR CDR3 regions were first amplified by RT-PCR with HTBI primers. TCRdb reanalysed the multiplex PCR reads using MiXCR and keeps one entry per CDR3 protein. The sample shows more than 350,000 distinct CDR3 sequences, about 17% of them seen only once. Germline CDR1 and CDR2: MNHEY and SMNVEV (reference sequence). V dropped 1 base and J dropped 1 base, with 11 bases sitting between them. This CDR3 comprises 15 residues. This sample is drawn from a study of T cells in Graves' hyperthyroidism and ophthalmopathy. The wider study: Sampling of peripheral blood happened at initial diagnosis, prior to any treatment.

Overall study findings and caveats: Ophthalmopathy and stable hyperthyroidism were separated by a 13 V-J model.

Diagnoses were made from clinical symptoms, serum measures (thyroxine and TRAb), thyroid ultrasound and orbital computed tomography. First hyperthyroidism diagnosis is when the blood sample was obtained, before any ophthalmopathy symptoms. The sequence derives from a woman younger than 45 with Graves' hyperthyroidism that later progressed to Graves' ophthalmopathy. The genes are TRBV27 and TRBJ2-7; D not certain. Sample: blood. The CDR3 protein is CASSLYNTQSYEQYF. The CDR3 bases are TGTGCCAGCAGTTTATATAACACTCAATCCTACGAGCAGTACTTC.